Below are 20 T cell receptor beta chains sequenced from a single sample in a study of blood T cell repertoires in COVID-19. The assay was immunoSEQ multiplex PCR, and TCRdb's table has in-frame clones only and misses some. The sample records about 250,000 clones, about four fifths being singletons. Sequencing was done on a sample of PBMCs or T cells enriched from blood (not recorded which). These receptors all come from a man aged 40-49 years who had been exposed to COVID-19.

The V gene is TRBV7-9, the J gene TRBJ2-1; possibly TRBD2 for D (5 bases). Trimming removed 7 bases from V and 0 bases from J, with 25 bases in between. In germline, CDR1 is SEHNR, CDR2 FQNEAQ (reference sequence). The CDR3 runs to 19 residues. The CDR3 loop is CASNPPLASYYSSYNEQFF. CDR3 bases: TGTGCCAGCAATCCCCCCTTAGCGAGTTACTACAGCTCCTACAATGAGCAGTTCTTC.

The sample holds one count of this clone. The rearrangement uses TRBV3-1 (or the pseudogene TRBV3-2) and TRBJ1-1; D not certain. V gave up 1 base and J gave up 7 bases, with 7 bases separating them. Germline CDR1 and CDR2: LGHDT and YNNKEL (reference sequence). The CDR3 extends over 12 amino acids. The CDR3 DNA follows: TGTGCCAGCAGCCAAGTTTTCCATGAAGCTTTCTTT. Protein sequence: CASSQVFHEAFF.

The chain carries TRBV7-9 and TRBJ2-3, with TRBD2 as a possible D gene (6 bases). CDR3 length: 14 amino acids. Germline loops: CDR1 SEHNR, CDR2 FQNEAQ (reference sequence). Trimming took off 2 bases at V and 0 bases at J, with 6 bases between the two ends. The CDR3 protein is CASSLRGSTDTQYF. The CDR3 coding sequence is TGTGCCAGCAGCTTACGGGGGAGCACAGATACGCAGTATTTT.

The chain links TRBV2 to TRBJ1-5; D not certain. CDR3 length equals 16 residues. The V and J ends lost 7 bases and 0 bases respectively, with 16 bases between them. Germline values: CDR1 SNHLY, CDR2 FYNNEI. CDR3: CASNQKPGYSNQPQHF. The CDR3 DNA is TGTGCCAGCAACCAAAAGCCAGGTTATAGCAATCAGCCCCAGCATTTT.

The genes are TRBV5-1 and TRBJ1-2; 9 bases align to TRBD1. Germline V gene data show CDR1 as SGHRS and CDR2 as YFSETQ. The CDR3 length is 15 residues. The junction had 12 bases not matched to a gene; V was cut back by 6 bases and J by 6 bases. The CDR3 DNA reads TGCGCCAGCAAAATAGGGACAGGGATGGGGGATGGCTACACCTTC. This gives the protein CASKIGTGMGDGYTF.

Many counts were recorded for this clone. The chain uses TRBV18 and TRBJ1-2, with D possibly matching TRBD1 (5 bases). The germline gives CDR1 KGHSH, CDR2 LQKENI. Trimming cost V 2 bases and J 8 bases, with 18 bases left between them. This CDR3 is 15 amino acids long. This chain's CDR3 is CASSPGHAGVRGYTF. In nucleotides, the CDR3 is TGTGCCAGCTCACCAGGACACGCCGGTGTGAGGGGCTACACCTTC.

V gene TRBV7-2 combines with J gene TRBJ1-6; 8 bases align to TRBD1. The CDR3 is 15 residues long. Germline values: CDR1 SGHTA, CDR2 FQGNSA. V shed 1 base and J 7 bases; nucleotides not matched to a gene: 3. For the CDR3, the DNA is TGTGCCAGCAGCTTAGGGACAGGGTACAATTCACCCCTCCACTTT. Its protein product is CASSLGTGYNSPLHF.

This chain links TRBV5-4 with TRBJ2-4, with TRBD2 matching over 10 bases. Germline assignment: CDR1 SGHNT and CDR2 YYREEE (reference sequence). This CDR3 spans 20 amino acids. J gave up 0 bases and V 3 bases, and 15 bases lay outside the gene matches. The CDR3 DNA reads TGTGCCAGCAGCTCCCCCGGGGGGGCTAGCGGGAGCCTAGCCAAAAACATTCAGTACTTC. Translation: CASSSPGGASGSLAKNIQYF.

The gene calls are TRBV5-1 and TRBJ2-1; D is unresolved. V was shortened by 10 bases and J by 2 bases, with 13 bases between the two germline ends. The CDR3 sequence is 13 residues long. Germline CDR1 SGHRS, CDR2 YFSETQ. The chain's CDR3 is CASSPRTYNEQFF. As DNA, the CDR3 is TGCGCCTCTTCCCCTAGAACCTACAATGAGCAGTTCTTC. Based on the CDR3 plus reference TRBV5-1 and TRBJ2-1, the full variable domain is KAGVTQTPRYLIKTRGQQVTLSCSPISGHRSVSWYQQTPGQGLQFLFEYFSETQRNKGNFPGRFSGRQFSNSRSEMNVSTLELGDSALYLCASSPRTYNEQFFGPGTRLTVL.

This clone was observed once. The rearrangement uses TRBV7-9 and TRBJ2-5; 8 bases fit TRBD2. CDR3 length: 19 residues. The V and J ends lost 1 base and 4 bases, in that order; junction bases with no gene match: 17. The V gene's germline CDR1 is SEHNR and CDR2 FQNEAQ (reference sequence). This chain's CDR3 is CASSLGQGFSGSSPETQYF. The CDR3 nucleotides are TGTGCCAGCAGCTTAGGGCAGGGGTTCAGCGGGAGTTCCCCAGAGACCCAGTACTTC.

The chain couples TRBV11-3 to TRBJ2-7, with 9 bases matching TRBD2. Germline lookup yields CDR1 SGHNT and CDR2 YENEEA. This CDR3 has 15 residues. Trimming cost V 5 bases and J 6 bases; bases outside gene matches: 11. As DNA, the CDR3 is TGTGCCAGCAGCCCCCCTGATAGCGGGAGAGGCGAGCAGTACTTC. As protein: CASSPPDSGRGEQYF. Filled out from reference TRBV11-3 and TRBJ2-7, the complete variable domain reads EAGVVQSPRYKIIEKKQPVAFWCNPISGHNTLYWYLQNLGQGPELLIRYENEEAVDDSQLPKDRFSAERLKGVDSTLKIQPAELGDSAVYLCASSPPDSGRGEQYFGPGTRLTVT.

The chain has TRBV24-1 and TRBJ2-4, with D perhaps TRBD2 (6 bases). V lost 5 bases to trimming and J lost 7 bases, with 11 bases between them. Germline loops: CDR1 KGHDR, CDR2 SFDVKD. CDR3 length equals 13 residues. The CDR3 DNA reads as TGTGCCACCAGTGCGGGCGGGGCGAACATTCAGTACTTC. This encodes CATSAGGANIQYF.

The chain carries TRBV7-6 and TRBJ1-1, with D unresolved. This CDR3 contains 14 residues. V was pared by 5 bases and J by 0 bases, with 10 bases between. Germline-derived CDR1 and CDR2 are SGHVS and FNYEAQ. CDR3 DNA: TGTGCCAGCAGCCCCCAGGCCGTGAACACTGAAGCTTTCTTT. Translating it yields CASSPQAVNTEAFF.

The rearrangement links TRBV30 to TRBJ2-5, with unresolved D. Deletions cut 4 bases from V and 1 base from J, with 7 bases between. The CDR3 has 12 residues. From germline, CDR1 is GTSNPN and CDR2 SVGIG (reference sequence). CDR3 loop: CAWTSGQETQYF. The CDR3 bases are TGTGCCTGGACCTCCGGCCAAGAGACCCAGTACTTC.

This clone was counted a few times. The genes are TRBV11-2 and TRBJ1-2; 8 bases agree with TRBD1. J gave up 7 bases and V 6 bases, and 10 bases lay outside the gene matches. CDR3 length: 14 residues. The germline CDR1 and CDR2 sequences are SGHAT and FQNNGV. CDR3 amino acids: CASREPGQVLGYTF. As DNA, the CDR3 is TGTGCCAGCAGAGAACCGGGACAGGTTCTTGGCTACACCTTC.

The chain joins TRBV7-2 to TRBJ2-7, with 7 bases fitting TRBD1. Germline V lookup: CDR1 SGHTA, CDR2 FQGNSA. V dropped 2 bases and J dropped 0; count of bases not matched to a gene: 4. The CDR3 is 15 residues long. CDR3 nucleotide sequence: TGTGCCAGCAGCTTAAAGGGACAGAGCTCCTACGAGCAGTACTTC. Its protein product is CASSLKGQSSYEQYF.

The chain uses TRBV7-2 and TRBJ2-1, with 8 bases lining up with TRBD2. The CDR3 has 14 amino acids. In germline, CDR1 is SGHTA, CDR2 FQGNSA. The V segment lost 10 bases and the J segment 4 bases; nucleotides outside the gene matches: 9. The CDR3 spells CATRSGRLYNEQFF. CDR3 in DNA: TGTGCCACACGCAGCGGGAGACTTTACAATGAGCAGTTCTTC.

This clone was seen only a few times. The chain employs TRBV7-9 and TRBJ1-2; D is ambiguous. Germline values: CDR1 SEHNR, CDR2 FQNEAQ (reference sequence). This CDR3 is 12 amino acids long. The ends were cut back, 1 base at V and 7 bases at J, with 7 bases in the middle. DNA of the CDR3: TGTGCCAGCAGCTTAGGCAGTGGTGGCTACACCTTC. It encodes CASSLGSGGYTF. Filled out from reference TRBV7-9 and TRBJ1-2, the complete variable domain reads DTGVSQNPRHKITKRGQNVTFRCDPISEHNRLYWYRQTLGQGPEFLTYFQNEAQLEKSRLLSDRFSAERPKGSFSTLEIQRTEQGDSAMYLCASSLGSGGYTFGSGTRLTVV.

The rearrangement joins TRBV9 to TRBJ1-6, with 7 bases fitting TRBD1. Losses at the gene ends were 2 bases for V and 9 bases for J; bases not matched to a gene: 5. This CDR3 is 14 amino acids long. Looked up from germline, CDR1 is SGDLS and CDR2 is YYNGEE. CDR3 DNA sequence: TGTGCCAGCAGCGTGGGACAGTTTCGTTCACCCCTCCACTTT. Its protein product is CASSVGQFRSPLHF.

The CDR3 is CASRVPAGELDGYTF. In nucleotides, the CDR3 is TGTGCCAGTCGGGTCCCGGCCGGGGAGTTAGATGGCTACACCTTC. This chain uses TRBV6-5 with TRBJ1-2; D call uncertain. This CDR3 is built from 15 residues. Trimming left V 9 bases short and J 6 bases short, with 23 bases between. Per the germline V gene, CDR1 is MNHEY and CDR2 is SVGAGI.